These 17 T cell receptor beta chains share one sample of origin, sequenced in a study of cytomegalovirus exposure and HLA in healthy donors. PCR was performed using 60 Vbeta and 13 Jbeta primers. Profiling relied on immunoSEQ multiplex PCR, and the TCRdb table lists in-frame clones only, not all of them. The sample yields 85,000 to 130,000 clones, roughly two thirds seen once. The specimen sequenced was PBMCs. The receptors were gathered from a female donor in good health and CMV-seronegative.

This chain uses TRBV11-2 with TRBJ2-3, with D possibly being TRBD1 (5 bases). Germline CDR1 SGHAT, CDR2 FQNNGV. This CDR3 spans 14 amino acids. The germline V and J ends were trimmed by 1 base and 2 bases, with 7 bases remaining between them. The CDR3 loop is CASSLGQPTDTQYF. Here the CDR3 DNA reads TGTGCCAGCAGCTTAGGACAGCCCACAGATACGCAGTATTTT.

This rearrangement joins TRBV5-1 to TRBJ2-2; TRBD2 matches at 15 bases. Per the germline V gene, CDR1 is SGHRS and CDR2 is YFSETQ. The CDR3 has 19 amino acids. V shed 6 bases and J 4 bases; nucleotides not matched to a gene: 13. CDR3 coding DNA: TGCGCCAGCACCCTCCTCCAGGGACTAGCGGGAGGTCGCACCGGGGAGCTGTTTTTT. It yields the protein CASTLLQGLAGGRTGELFF.

This clone was seen just once. The gene calls are TRBV9 and TRBJ2-7; D is possibly TRBD2 (6 bases). Trimming took off 0 bases at V and 0 bases at J, with 13 bases between the two ends. The germline CDR1 and CDR2 sequences are SGDLS and YYNGEE. This CDR3 has 16 residues. The CDR3: CASSVAEVGSSYEQYF. The CDR3 DNA sequence: TGTGCCAGCAGCGTAGCCGAAGTCGGGAGCTCCTACGAGCAGTACTTC.

This clone was observed a handful of times. The chain joins TRBV5-1 to TRBJ2-6; D unclear. With 0 bases removed from V and 3 bases from J, the gap between germline ends came to 7 bases. Germline V gene lookup returns CDR1 SGHRS and CDR2 YFSETQ. The CDR3 consists of 15 residues. As DNA, the CDR3 is TGCGCCAGCAGCTTGGCAGGCCTTGGGGCCAACGTCCTGACTTTC. Its translation is CASSLAGLGANVLTF.

This clone was seen just once. V gene TRBV15 combines with J gene TRBJ1-4, with D unclear. V was trimmed by 0 bases and J by 8 bases, leaving 7 bases between them. This CDR3 has 13 residues. Germline assignment: CDR1 LNHNV and CDR2 YYDKDF (reference sequence). DNA for the CDR3: TGTGCCACCAGCAGAGATCAACAGGAAAAACTGTTTTTT. As protein: CATSRDQQEKLFF.

The chain joins TRBV5-1 to TRBJ2-1, with 11 bases matching TRBD2. Germline V CDR1 and CDR2: SGHRS, YFSETQ. J gave up 8 bases and V 3 bases, and 7 bases lay outside the gene matches. This CDR3 comprises 15 residues. The CDR3 DNA follows: TGCGCCAGCAGCTCGGCGACTAGCGGGATATATGAGCAGTTCTTC. This sequence encodes CASSSATSGIYEQFF.

The CDR3 spells CASSPREVHEQYF. Here the CDR3 DNA reads TGTGCCAGCTCCCCCCGGGAAGTCCACGAGCAGTACTTC. The chain couples TRBV18 to TRBJ2-7; TRBD2 is a possible D gene (5 bases). CDR1 is KGHSH and CDR2 is LQKENI in the germline V gene. The CDR3 loop spans 13 amino acids. The V end lost 6 bases, the J end lost 5 bases, and 14 bases lay between the germline ends.

This clone was observed a few times. The chain uses TRBV7-2 and TRBJ2-4; possible D gene TRBD2, 5 bases. CDR1 and CDR2 from the germline V gene are SGHTA and FQGNSA. This CDR3 comprises 16 residues. Trimming shortened V by 1 base and J by 1 base, and 11 bases separated the two germline ends. This chain's CDR3 is CASSLEVALAKNIQYF. CDR3 bases: TGTGCCAGCAGCTTAGAGGTAGCGCTGGCCAAAAACATTCAGTACTTC.

The V and J genes are TRBV15 and TRBJ2-5; TRBD2 matches at 11 bases. Looked up from germline, CDR1 is LNHNV and CDR2 is YYDKDF (reference sequence). The V and J ends lost 3 bases and 0 bases, in that order; junction bases with no gene match: 3. This CDR3 is built from 16 residues. As DNA, the CDR3 is TGTGCCACCAGCAGTCCACTAGCGGGGGACCAAGAGACCCAGTACTTC. This sequence encodes CATSSPLAGDQETQYF.

The chain recombines TRBV27 with TRBJ2-4; D is unresolved. V lost 6 bases and J 2 bases, leaving 8 bases between the germline ends. Germline V lookup: CDR1 MNHEY, CDR2 SMNVEV (reference sequence). This CDR3 comprises 13 residues. The CDR3, as DNA: TGTGCCAGCAGGGAGCTTACCAAAAACATTCAGTACTTC. This encodes CASRELTKNIQYF.

V usage is TRBV12-5 and J usage is TRBJ2-2; TRBD2 matches 14 bases. Germline V gives CDR1 LGHNT, CDR2 FRNRAP. The CDR3 sequence is 22 residues long. V shed 1 base, J shed 4 bases, and the junction held 17 bases outside the gene matches. The CDR3 nucleotides read TGTGCTAGTGGTTTGGCCCCCCCGGTCCCGGGACTAGCGGGAGTCCCCACCGGGGAGCTGTTTTTT. Translated, it gives CASGLAPPVPGLAGVPTGELFF.

The chain employs TRBV6-5 and TRBJ2-5, with 11 bases identical to TRBD1. Germline V gives CDR1 MNHEY, CDR2 SVGAGI. Unmatched junction bases numbered 8, after V lost 6 bases and J lost 5 bases. CDR3 length: 15 residues. The CDR3 loop reads CASRLGQGAWETQYF. The CDR3 DNA is TGTGCCAGCAGACTCGGACAGGGGGCTTGGGAGACCCAGTACTTC.

The chain combines TRBV28 with TRBJ1-2; 10 bases fit TRBD1. From germline, CDR1 is MDHEN and CDR2 SYDVKM. The CDR3 has 14 residues. The J segment lost 7 bases and the V segment lost 5 bases, leaving 7 bases of the junction unmatched. CDR3 DNA: TGTGCCAGCAGTCCCGCGGACAGGGGGTGTGGCTACACCTTC. Translation gives CASSPADRGCGYTF.

This chain joins TRBV28 and TRBJ2-7; 11 bases agree with TRBD2. The germline gives CDR1 MDHEN, CDR2 SYDVKM. V gave up 2 bases and J gave up 4 bases; unmatched junction bases: 4. The CDR3 is 15 amino acids. This chain's CDR3 is CASSLVTSGAYEQYF. As DNA, the CDR3 is TGTGCCAGCAGTTTAGTGACTAGCGGGGCTTACGAGCAGTACTTC.

The gene calls are TRBV6-5 and TRBJ2-7, with 8 bases fitting TRBD1. Per the germline V gene, CDR1 is MNHEY and CDR2 is SVGAGI. After removal of 6 bases from V and 3 bases from J, the junction contained 10 bases not matched to a gene. The CDR3 loop spans 15 amino acids. This CDR3 reads CASSPGQGAYYEQYF. The CDR3 DNA reads TGTGCCAGCAGCCCCGGCCAGGGGGCGTACTACGAGCAGTACTTC.

This chain connects TRBV28 to TRBJ1-5; D unresolved. Germline V lookup: CDR1 MDHEN, CDR2 SYDVKM. V lost 5 bases and J 5 bases, leaving 7 bases between the germline ends. The CDR3 consists of 12 residues. CDR3 residues: CASSIPDQPQHF. CDR3 coding DNA: TGTGCCAGCAGTATCCCCGATCAGCCCCAGCATTTT.

The J gene is TRBJ1-5, the V gene TRBV27, with TRBD1 matching over 9 bases. This CDR3 comprises 17 residues. CDR1 and CDR2 from the germline V gene are MNHEY and SMNVEV (reference sequence). The trim removed 6 bases at V and 4 bases at J, leaving 13 bases unmatched. Here the CDR3 DNA reads TGTGCCAGCAGCCCCCTATTGGGGACAGGGACAAATCAGCCCCAGCATTTT. Translation gives CASSPLLGTGTNQPQHF.